This T cell receptor (beta chain) was identified in a study of CD8 T cells in Susac syndrome. This clonotype has a single count. The CDR3 is 15 amino acids. Trimming cost V 4 bases and J 2 bases; bases outside gene matches: 7. Germline V gives CDR1 SGHTA, CDR2 FQGNSA. Random hexamers primed reverse transcription of 0.5 to 1 ug RNA. Using its own MiXCR run on the immunoSEQ multiplex PCR reads, TCRdb lists one record per CDR3 protein. This sample yields under 200,000 distinct CDR3 sequences, of which 94% are seen a single time; 0.12% belongs to the top ten. The sequence was obtained from a human donor with Susac syndrome. Sequencing was performed on CD4+ T cells from PBMCs. J is TRBJ2-5 and V is TRBV7-2, with 7 positions matching TRBD1. Here the CDR3 reads CASSSRTGLQETQYF. CDR3 DNA sequence: TGTGCCAGCAGCTCACGGACAGGCTTACAAGAGACCCAGTACTTC.